The present T cell receptor (beta chain) was sequenced within a study of CD4 T cells in relation to SARS-CoV-2 and coronaviruses. Study at large: PBMCs were cultured with antigen for over nine days before TCR beta sequencing.

The length of the CDR3 is 16 residues. Unmatched junction bases numbered 7, after V lost 0 bases and J lost 4 bases. Germline CDR1 is MNHNS and CDR2 is SASEGT. This clone came up a few times. The antigen is not known. Only in-frame clones appear in the TCRdb table, and some are missing; sequencing was by immunoSEQ multiplex PCR. The table has under 25,000 clones, about 75% seen once. The unexposed donors gave CD4+ T cells in about 2011-2018, prior to COVID-19. The cells were cultured for 10 days before CD4+ T cells were isolated. This receptor was taken from a human donor in good health. This chain connects TRBV6-1 to TRBJ2-7, with 9 bases matching TRBD2. Sequenced sample: CD4+ T cells from PBMCs, cultured in vitro. The CDR3 reads CASSEALAGGPYEQYF. CDR3 DNA: TGTGCCAGCAGTGAAGCGCTTGCGGGAGGGCCTTACGAGCAGTACTTC.